The 32 T cell receptor beta chains presented below share a single source sample, sequenced in a study of Ad26.COV2.S vaccination and SARS-CoV-2 variants. Here immunoSEQ multiplex PCR was the method, and the copy in TCRdb shows in-frame clones only, minus some. Here the sample spans roughly 460,000 clones, 80% to 90% being singletons. Regarding treatment: roughly 18 received Ad26.COV2.S at low or high dose, single or two shots; about 5 received placebo; per-sample allocation not given. Sampling took place 63 days after the first vaccine or placebo injection. The starting material was peripheral blood, obtained in a trial of Ad26.COV2.S vaccine versus placebo. The receptors were sampled from a person aged 18-60 years who received the Ad26.COV2.S COVID-19 vaccine or a placebo.

The chain carries TRBV7-2 and TRBJ1-2; D perhaps matches TRBD1 (5 bases). Germline V gives CDR1 SGHTA, CDR2 FQGNSA. The V gene lost 1 base and the J gene lost 6 bases, with 12 bases spanning the gap. The CDR3 contains 14 residues. The CDR3 loop reads CASSLVRGTHGYTF. The CDR3 nucleotides read TGTGCCAGCAGCTTAGTGAGGGGCACACATGGCTACACCTTC.

The table lists this clone with a count of one. J is TRBJ2-7 and V is TRBV6-5; D may correspond to TRBD1 or TRBD2 (5 bases each). Per germline, CDR1 MNHEY and CDR2 SVGAGI. V dropped 0 bases and J dropped 6 bases, with 9 bases sitting between them. This CDR3 is 13 amino acids long. CDR3 sequence (DNA): TGTGCCAGCAGTTACTCGAGAGGGGCCGAGCAGTACTTC. Its protein is CASSYSRGAEQYF.

The chain employs TRBV18 and TRBJ1-1, with D tentatively TRBD1 (6 bases). The CDR3 spans 16 residues. Germline V lookup: CDR1 KGHSH, CDR2 LQKENI. Deletions cut 0 bases from V and 8 bases from J, with 19 bases between. The CDR3 is CASSPPTGHLSQEAFF. The CDR3 nucleotides read TGTGCCAGCTCACCACCGACGGGACACCTATCTCAGGAAGCTTTCTTT.

The rearrangement links TRBV2 to TRBJ1-1; D is uncertain. In germline, CDR1 is SNHLY, CDR2 FYNNEI. This CDR3 contains 12 residues. The V end lost 11 bases, the J end lost 2 bases, and 12 bases lay between the germline ends. This CDR3 reads CALHRRNTEAFF. The CDR3, as DNA: TGTGCCCTCCATCGGAGAAACACTGAAGCTTTCTTT.

The genes are TRBV7-2 and TRBJ2-7; no firm D call. CDR1 SGHTA and CDR2 FQGNSA come from the germline V gene. V shed 0 bases and J shed 2 bases, with 8 bases lying between them. The CDR3 is 14 amino acids. The chain's CDR3 is CASSLAQAAYEQYF. DNA for the CDR3: TGTGCCAGCAGCTTAGCGCAGGCAGCCTACGAGCAGTACTTC.

CDR3 region: CASSVTGRETEAFF. The CDR3 nucleotides are TGTGCCAGCAGTGTGACAGGAAGAGAGACTGAAGCTTTCTTT. The V call is TRBV2, the J call TRBJ1-1, with D tentatively TRBD1 (6 bases). V lost 4 bases and J 5 bases, leaving 14 bases between the germline ends. This CDR3 spans 14 amino acids. CDR1 and CDR2 from the germline V gene are SNHLY and FYNNEI.

The V gene is TRBV7-2, the J gene TRBJ2-1; no firm D call. The germline V gene encodes CDR1 SGHTA and CDR2 FQGNSA. The CDR3 length is 13 residues. Trimming removed 5 bases from V and 7 bases from J, with 12 bases in between. The CDR3: CASSPMGRNEQFF. CDR3 nucleotide sequence: TGTGCCAGCAGCCCCATGGGTCGTAATGAGCAGTTCTTC.

The CDR3 DNA reads as TGTGCCAGCAGCTTAGCTGGGACAAGGAATATTGCTGGCTACACCTTC. It specifies CASSLAGTRNIAGYTF. V is TRBV7-9 and J is TRBJ1-2, with a tentative D call TRBD1 (6 bases). The CDR3 spans 16 residues. V lost 0 bases and J lost 7, with 18 bases in between. The germline gives CDR1 SEHNR, CDR2 FQNEAQ (reference sequence).

The chain has TRBV6-5 and TRBJ2-7, with 10 bases aligning to TRBD1. With V trimmed by 10 bases and J by 3 bases, 6 bases remained unmatched. The CDR3 sequence is 13 residues long. CDR1 is MNHEY and CDR2 is SVGAGI in the germline V gene. The chain's CDR3 is CATGQGVLYEQYF. CDR3 DNA: TGTGCCACCGGACAGGGGGTGCTCTACGAGCAGTACTTC.

As regards this clone: Other DNA sequences from this sample encode an identical CDR3 as well. This rearrangement joins TRBV30 to TRBJ2-1; 7 nucleotides align to TRBD2. CDR1 and CDR2 from the germline V gene are GTSNPN and SVGIG (reference sequence). The CDR3 is made up of 15 amino acids. With 0 bases clipped from V and 3 bases from J, the junction kept 5 bases outside the gene matches. The CDR3 bases are TGTGCCTGGAGTGTAGGCGGGAGCGTCTACAATGAGCAGTTCTTC. Encoded protein: CAWSVGGSVYNEQFF.

The V call is TRBV9, the J call TRBJ2-6; D unclear. The CDR3 spans 15 residues. Deletions cut 6 bases from V and 0 bases from J, with 10 bases between. Germline CDR1 reads SGDLS; CDR2 reads YYNGEE. The CDR3 loop reads CASTRVGSGANVLTF. The CDR3 nucleotides are TGTGCCAGCACAAGGGTCGGCTCTGGGGCCAACGTCCTGACTTTC.

The rearrangement links TRBV23-1 to TRBJ1-6; TRBD1 might be the D (6 bases). TRBV23-1 is given ORF status, its function remaining uncertain. Trimming removed 4 bases from V and 4 bases from J, with 11 bases in between. This CDR3 region has 15 residues. CDR3 in amino acids: CASSPDRMYNSPLHF. CDR3 bases: TGCGCCAGCAGTCCAGACAGGATGTATAATTCACCCCTCCACTTT.

The V gene is TRBV19, the J gene TRBJ2-1; 14 bases agree with TRBD2. The V gene's germline CDR1 is LNHDA and CDR2 SQIVND (reference sequence). The CDR3 extends over 15 amino acids. J lost 8 bases, V lost 4 bases, and 4 bases had no gene match. The chain's CDR3 is CASSNRLAGGDEQFF. CDR3 coding DNA: TGTGCCAGTAGTAATAGACTAGCGGGGGGGGATGAGCAGTTCTTC.

This chain joins TRBV9 and TRBJ2-1; TRBD2 matches at 9 bases. The CDR3 runs to 15 residues. The trim removed 3 bases at V and 1 base at J, leaving 2 bases unmatched. Per the germline V gene, CDR1 is SGDLS and CDR2 is YYNGEE. In nucleotides, the CDR3 is TGTGCCAGCAGCGGTAGCGGGAGTTCCTACAATGAGCAGTTCTTC. Protein sequence: CASSGSGSSYNEQFF.

This chain connects TRBV12-3 or TRBV12-4 to TRBJ1-4; 9 bases are shared with TRBD1. The CDR3 extends over 13 amino acids. V lost 8 bases and J lost 8; bases outside the gene matches: 6. The CDR3 DNA sequence: TGTGCCAGCGGGGGACAGGGAGGAGAAAAACTGTTTTTT. Amino acids: CASGGQGGEKLFF.

The chain couples TRBV7-3 to TRBJ2-7; D tentatively reads TRBD1 or TRBD2 (5 bases each). Germline V gene lookup returns CDR1 SGHTA and CDR2 FQGTGA. This CDR3 has 14 residues. V was clipped by 4 bases and J by 5 bases, with 15 bases between them. The DNA of the CDR3 is TGTGCCAGCAGCTCGAGGGGATTAGGTCACGAGCAGTACTTC. This encodes CASSSRGLGHEQYF.

This chain joins TRBV12-3 or TRBV12-4 and TRBJ1-2, with D perhaps TRBD1 (5 bases). The CDR3 contains 11 residues. V was clipped by 6 bases and J by 7 bases, with 9 bases between them. The CDR3: CASSGAFGYTF. CDR3 in DNA: TGTGCCAGCAGCGGGGCATTTGGCTACACCTTC.

The rearrangement joins TRBV6-9 to TRBJ2-7; 11 positions agree with TRBD2. The CDR3 extends over 16 amino acids. Germline V gene lookup returns CDR1 MNHGY and CDR2 SVAAGI. The V gene end was trimmed by 3 bases and the J gene end by 6 bases; junction bases not matched to a gene: 10. The CDR3 is CASSYPTGLAGGEQYF. The DNA for the CDR3 is TGTGCCAGCAGTTACCCCACCGGGCTAGCGGGAGGCGAGCAGTACTTC.

The gene calls are TRBV5-1 and TRBJ2-3, with 10 bases lining up with TRBD2. Per the germline V gene, CDR1 is SGHRS and CDR2 is YFSETQ. CDR3 size: 14 residues. V dropped 1 base and J dropped 6; count of bases not matched to a gene: 2. The CDR3 DNA follows: TGCGCCAGCAGCTTGAGCGGGAGGGGTGATACGCAGTATTTT. Residues: CASSLSGRGDTQYF.

This clone was seen more than once but under ten times. V is TRBV30 and J is TRBJ1-4; no reliable D call. Trimming cost V 1 base and J 5 bases, with 5 bases left between them. The CDR3 runs 12 residues. Looked up from germline, CDR1 is GTSNPN and CDR2 is SVGIG (reference sequence). The CDR3 DNA is TGTGCCTGGAGTGGTGCAAATGAAAAACTGTTTTTT. Residues: CAWSGANEKLFF.

This rearrangement joins TRBV9 to TRBJ2-1; a possible D gene is TRBD2 (6 bases). V lost 3 bases and J 0 bases, leaving 10 bases between the germline ends. Germline CDR1 and CDR2: SGDLS and YYNGEE. The CDR3 extends over 15 amino acids. This CDR3 is CASSATGDSYNEQFF. The CDR3 region has the DNA TGTGCCAGCAGCGCCACGGGAGACTCCTACAATGAGCAGTTCTTC.

The genes are TRBV6-5 and TRBJ1-2; possibly TRBD1 for D (6 bases). Trimming shortened V by 2 bases and J by 4 bases, and 14 bases separated the two germline ends. Looked up from germline, CDR1 is MNHEY and CDR2 is SVGAGI. There are 15 residues in the CDR3. The CDR3 DNA reads as TGTGCCAGCAGTTACGGCGCGGGACACCTCTATGGCTACACCTTC. Amino acids: CASSYGAGHLYGYTF.

The chain has TRBV19 and TRBJ1-5; possible D gene TRBD1, 5 bases. The germline CDR1 and CDR2 sequences are LNHDA and SQIVND (reference sequence). The length of the CDR3 is 15 residues. V lost 6 bases, J lost 4 bases, and 16 bases lay in between. The CDR3 nucleotides are TGTGCCAGTAGACCCCCCGGGGGAGGGAATCAGCCCCAGCATTTT. Its protein is CASRPPGGGNQPQHF.

J is TRBJ2-7 and V is TRBV3-1 (or the pseudogene TRBV3-2), with a weak D call TRBD2 (6 bases). V was clipped by 1 base and J by 6 bases, with 16 bases between them. Germline V gene lookup returns CDR1 LGHDT and CDR2 YNNKEL (reference sequence). CDR3 length equals 15 residues. CDR3 bases: TGTGCCAGCAGCCAAGTAGGGAGGCTCGGCGGCGAGCAGTACTTC. This codes for CASSQVGRLGGEQYF.

This clone was seen more than once but under ten times. The rearrangement uses TRBV2 and TRBJ1-2; 7 bases fit TRBD1. Germline CDR1 SNHLY, CDR2 FYNNEI. This CDR3 comprises 14 residues. The J segment lost 8 bases and the V segment lost 3 bases, leaving 9 bases of the junction unmatched. The CDR3 loop reads CASSETTGIRGYTF. The CDR3 DNA sequence: TGTGCCAGCAGTGAGACGACAGGGATTCGCGGCTACACCTTC.

The sample holds a few counts of this clone. CDR3 loop: CAWMRPPGNTIYF. For the CDR3, the DNA is TGTGCCTGGATGAGGCCACCTGGAAACACCATATATTTT. The rearrangement uses TRBV30 and TRBJ1-3, with no clear D. Germline lookup yields CDR1 GTSNPN and CDR2 SVGIG (reference sequence). The germline V and J ends were trimmed by 4 bases and 2 bases, with 9 bases remaining between them. CDR3 length: 13 amino acids.

Concerning this clone: This sample also contains other DNA sequences that code for the same CDR3. The chain has TRBV11-2 and TRBJ2-3; D unresolved. Trimming shortened V by 3 bases and J by 2 bases, and 0 bases separated the two germline ends. From germline, CDR1 is SGHAT and CDR2 FQNNGV. The CDR3 runs to 11 residues. For the CDR3, the DNA is TGTGCCAGCAGCTTCACAGATACGCAGTATTTT. Its translation: CASSFTDTQYF. Supplemented by reference TRBV11-2 and TRBJ2-3, the full variable domain reads EAGVAQSPRYKIIEKRQSVAFWCNPISGHATLYWYQQILGQGPKLLIQFQNNGVVDDSQLPKDRFSAERLKGVDSTLKIQPAKLEDSAVYLCASSFTDTQYFGPGTRLTVL.

The CDR3 nucleotides are TGTGCCAGCAGTTACTCGATGTCAGGGCCGGGCGCTGAAGCTTTCTTT. Translating it yields CASSYSMSGPGAEAFF. The rearrangement links TRBV6-5 to TRBJ1-1; D is possibly TRBD1 (5 bases). Looked up from germline, CDR1 is MNHEY and CDR2 is SVGAGI. The CDR3 runs 16 residues. The V gene lost 0 bases and the J gene lost 6 bases, with 17 bases spanning the gap.

Concerning this clone itself: One junction end does not reproduce the germline sequence, and a read error may be involved. The rearrangement links TRBV7-8 to TRBJ2-1; possibly TRBD2 for D (5 bases). In germline, CDR1 is SGHVS, CDR2 FQNEAQ. The CDR3 is 15 residues long. The CDR3 DNA reads as TGTGCCAGCAGCTCAAGGACTCTCTCCCACAATGAGCAGTTCTTC. Protein sequence: CASSSRTLSHNEQFF.

The V gene is TRBV20-1, the J gene TRBJ2-2, with TRBD2 matching over 12 bases. V gave up 3 bases and J gave up 6 bases; unmatched junction bases: 5. Germline assignment: CDR1 DFQATT and CDR2 SNEGSKA (reference sequence). This CDR3 is built from 15 residues. The CDR3 nucleotides read TGCAGTGCTAGTCTACTAGCGGGAGGACCCGGGGAGCTGTTTTTT. Its protein product is CSASLLAGGPGELFF.

The chain couples TRBV18 to TRBJ2-5; D remains unclear. The germline V gene has CDR1 KGHSH and CDR2 LQKENI. Trimming stripped 0 bases from V and 5 bases from J, with 13 bases between. CDR3 length equals 15 residues. Written as DNA, the CDR3 is TGTGCCAGCTCACCACCAGGTCGGCTTCGGGAGACCCAGTACTTC. This sequence encodes CASSPPGRLRETQYF.

DNA of the CDR3: TGCGCCAGCAGCGCGTCGACAGGGGATCAAGAGACCCAGTACTTC. Protein sequence: CASSASTGDQETQYF. This chain joins TRBV5-1 and TRBJ2-5; 8 positions match TRBD1. CDR1 is SGHRS and CDR2 is YFSETQ in the germline V gene. J lost 2 bases, V lost 4 bases, and 7 bases had no gene match. The CDR3 totals 15 residues.